This is a list of T cell receptor beta chains from one sample in a study of long-term antiretroviral therapy in people with HIV. Assay: immunoSEQ multiplex PCR; the TCRdb copy retains only in-frame clones and omits some. Of fewer than 40,000 clones in the sample, roughly 94% were seen once. Sequenced material: unsorted PBMCs, taken about 5.1 years after starting antiretroviral therapy. The receptors here all came from a woman aged 50 to 60 with HIV. Both conserved end residues are part of each CDR3. A D gene is named only where the DNA matches it firmly. Where a row states a size, it is once, few, many or the class of an expanded clone; other rows omit it.

cdr3_aa cdr3_nt j_call v_call clone_size d_call
CASSYRRGGYTF TGTGCCAGCAGTTACCGGAGGGGTGGCTACACCTTC TRBJ1-2 TRBV6-5 . .
CASSPGRDTEAFF TGTGCCAGCTCACCGGGCAGGGACACTGAAGCTTTCTTT TRBJ1-1 TRBV18 . .
CASSLVTGREAFF TGTGCCAGCAGCTTGGTAACCGGGAGGGAGGCTTTCTTT TRBJ1-1 TRBV5-4 . .
CASSLDVPNTEAFF TGTGCCAGCAGCTTGGACGTACCCAACACTGAAGCTTTCTTT TRBJ1-1 TRBV11-2 . .
CASSLGTGAEKLFF TGCGCCAGCAGCCTCGGGACAGGGGCTGAAAAACTGTTTTTT TRBJ1-4 TRBV4-3 . TRBD1
CASSQDKGMVTDTQYF TGCGCCAGCAGCCAAGATAAGGGAATGGTTACAGATACGCAGTATTTT TRBJ2-3 TRBV4-1 . .
CASRQQATRSYEQYF TGCGCCAGCAGGCAACAGGCCACCCGGAGCTACGAGCAGTACTTC TRBJ2-7 TRBV5-1 . .
CASSPGGTSGNTDTQYF TGCGCCAGCAGCCCAGGGGGGACTAGCGGAAACACAGATACGCAGTATTTT TRBJ2-3 TRBV5-1 . TRBD2
CASSLVGTDPYEQYF TGTGCCAGCAGCTTAGTGGGGACTGACCCCTACGAGCAGTACTTC TRBJ2-7 TRBV7-2 . .
CASSYAGGRTEAFF TGTGCCAGCAGTTACGCAGGGGGTAGGACTGAAGCTTTCTTT TRBJ1-1 TRBV6-5 . TRBD1
CASSKTLAGGPTDTQYF TGTGCCAGCAGTAAAACTCTAGCGGGGGGCCCCACGGATACGCAGTATTTT TRBJ2-3 TRBV6-7 few TRBD2
CASTESAGANTGELFF TGTGCCAGCACCGAATCGGCGGGGGCCAACACCGGGGAGCTGTTTTTT TRBJ2-2 TRBV2 . .
CASSQSGEAQPQHF TGTGCCAGCAGCCAGTCGGGGGAAGCTCAGCCCCAGCATTTT TRBJ1-5 TRBV7-9 . .
CASSLKGQRVDNEQFF TGCGCCAGCAGCTTGAAGGGACAGCGAGTCGACAATGAGCAGTTCTTC TRBJ2-1 TRBV5-1 few TRBD1
CASSSQERRTDTQYF TGTGCCAGCAGTTCCCAGGAGCGGCGCACAGATACGCAGTATTTT TRBJ2-3 TRBV2 once .
CASSFYDGTGELFF TGTGCCAGCAGCTTTTATGACGGCACCGGGGAGCTGTTTTTT TRBJ2-2 TRBV11-2 few .
CAGGGSSGNTIYF TGTGCCGGTGGAGGGAGCTCTGGAAACACCATATATTTT TRBJ1-3 TRBV6-6 . .
CATSRESAAEAFF TGTGCCACCAGCAGAGAATCTGCGGCTGAAGCTTTCTTT TRBJ1-1 TRBV15 . .
CASSVDPRTNYGYTF TGTGCCAGCAGCGTAGATCCCAGGACCAACTATGGCTACACCTTC TRBJ1-2 TRBV9 . .
CASSLALPSTDTQYF TGTGCCAGCAGCTTAGCCCTCCCTAGCACAGATACGCAGTATTTT TRBJ2-3 TRBV11-2 . .
CASSLGIRETQYF TGTGCCAGCAGCTTGGGGATCAGGGAGACCCAGTACTTC TRBJ2-5 TRBV5-4 once .
CASSFRMPGYTF TGTGCCAGCAGCTTTCGGATGCCAGGCTACACCTTC TRBJ1-2 TRBV7-9 . .
CASSPSGSSLHEQYF TGTGCCAGCAGCCCGTCGGGGAGTTCACTACACGAGCAGTACTTC TRBJ2-7 TRBV5-4 . .
CASSLTRGTPKAFF TGTGCCAGCAGCTTAACCCGGGGGACCCCGAAAGCTTTCTTT TRBJ1-1 TRBV11-2 . .
CASSQDISSGGAKAKNIQYF TGCGCCAGCAGCCAAGATATATCAAGCGGGGGGGCGAAAGCCAAAAACATTCAGTACTTC TRBJ2-4 TRBV4-3 . TRBD2
CASSPERGPYEQYF TGCGCCAGCAGCCCGGAGCGGGGCCCCTACGAGCAGTACTTC TRBJ2-7 TRBV5-1 . TRBD2
CATGGPGQGALDGYTF TGTGCCACCGGGGGGCCCGGACAGGGGGCATTGGATGGCTACACCTTC TRBJ1-2 TRBV2 . TRBD1
CASSAPTVGQGNSPLHF TGTGCCAGCAGTGCTCCCACGGTGGGGCAGGGTAATTCACCCCTCCACTTT TRBJ1-6 TRBV6-1 . .
CASSVVGLTDTQYF TGTGCCAGCAGCGTAGTAGGTCTCACAGATACGCAGTATTTT TRBJ2-3 TRBV9 . .
CASTNQVAGTEAFF TGTGCCAGCACTAACCAGGTAGCGGGCACTGAAGCTTTCTTT TRBJ1-1 TRBV2 once .
CASSVAENHNEQFF TGTGCCAGCAGCGTAGCGGAAAACCACAATGAGCAGTTCTTC TRBJ2-1 TRBV9 . .
CASSERGDTRGETQYF TGTGCCAGCAGTGAACGGGGAGACACAAGAGGAGAGACCCAGTACTTC TRBJ2-5 TRBV2 . .
CASSQAQQETQYF TGTGCCAGCAGCCAAGCACAGCAAGAGACCCAGTACTTC TRBJ2-5 TRBV4-2 . .
CASSSGTHYGYTF TGTGCCAGCAGTTCAGGGACCCACTATGGCTACACCTTC TRBJ1-2 TRBV7-2 . .
CAWTTATVLNEQFF TGTGCCTGGACCACAGCGACAGTTTTGAATGAGCAGTTCTTC TRBJ2-1 TRBV30 . .
CASSLIAREQYF TGTGCCAGCAGTTTGATAGCGAGAGAGCAGTACTTC TRBJ2-7 TRBV6-6 few .
CASSLGSGLAETQYF TGCGCCAGCAGCTTGGGTAGCGGACTGGCGGAGACCCAGTACTTC TRBJ2-5 TRBV5-1 . .
CASSGTSGALGGELFF TGTGCCAGCAGCGGTACTAGCGGGGCCCTAGGGGGGGAGCTGTTTTTT TRBJ2-2 TRBV2 . TRBD2
CASSEARTPGFGAFF TGTGCCAGCAGTGAAGCGCGAACCCCAGGGTTCGGAGCTTTCTTT TRBJ1-1 TRBV6-1 . .
CAIKGESDTEAFF TGTGCCATCAAGGGGGAGTCGGACACTGAAGCTTTCTTT TRBJ1-1 TRBV10-3 . .
CASSPRGGFSEAFF TGTGCCAGTAGTCCCCGGGGGGGTTTCAGTGAAGCTTTCTTT TRBJ1-1 TRBV19 . .
CASSPPTSGDLDTQYF TGTGCCAGCAGCCCCCCCACTAGCGGGGACTTAGATACGCAGTATTTT TRBJ2-3 TRBV14 . TRBD2
CASSQGRGSGGQETQYF TGCGCCAGCAGCCAAGGGAGGGGAAGCGGGGGACAAGAGACCCAGTACTTC TRBJ2-5 TRBV4-1 . TRBD2
CASSVTRAGGAQSASLHF TGTGCCAGCAGCGTTACTCGGGCTGGAGGGGCGCAATCGGCTTCCCTCCACTTT TRBJ1-6 TRBV7-2 . .
CASSDREYTEAFF TGCGCCAGTTCGGACAGGGAGTACACTGAAGCTTTCTTT TRBJ1-1 TRBV5-1 . TRBD1
CASSFWDRAADTQYF TGTGCCAGCAGTTTTTGGGACAGGGCCGCAGATACGCAGTATTTT TRBJ2-3 TRBV27 . TRBD1
CAVTRDDTGELFF TGTGCCGTAACTAGAGACGACACCGGGGAGCTGTTTTTT TRBJ2-2 TRBV10-3 . .